The sequence of this T cell receptor (beta chain) was determined in a study of T cells after yellow fever vaccination. As for the study in general: Low-cell-number fractions were prepared with SMART-Seq v4 Ultra Low Input.

This clonotype was seen repeatedly, ten times or more. TCRdb recomputed calls from the 5' RACE reads with MiXCR, one row per CDR3 protein. Of roughly 320,000 distinct CDR3 sequences listed, about 11% were seen once; the top ten hold less than 3.5%. Germline V CDR1 and CDR2: MNHEY, SVGAGI. V lost 2 bases and J lost 2, with 14 bases in between. The CDR3 totals 16 residues. The sequences come from CD4+ T cells sorted from PBMCs, collected 45 days after the yellow fever booster vaccination. This receptor was obtained from a man aged 18-30 years who received the YFV17D yellow fever vaccine. J is TRBJ2-3 and V is TRBV6-5, with D perhaps assigned TRBD1 or TRBD2 (5 bases each). CDR3 nucleotide sequence: TGTGCCAGCAGTTACGGAGGACACCCTCTCACAGATACGCAGTATTTT. This translates into CASSYGGHPLTDTQYF.